This T cell receptor (beta chain) is from a study of T cells in Graves' hyperthyroidism and ophthalmopathy. Amplification targeted TCR beta CDR3 regions from RNA transcripts. The TCR CDR3 first-round RT-PCR relied on the HTBI primer set. Via MiXCR, TCRdb re-called the multiplex PCR reads, giving one row per CDR3 protein. Among a few hundred thousand distinct CDR3 sequences listed, less than 25% were seen once. This CDR3 is built from 14 residues. V dropped 5 bases and J dropped 3 bases, with 11 bases sitting between them. The table lists this clonotype with many counts. The receptor was derived from a young man with Graves' hyperthyroidism. This chain joins TRBV12-3 or TRBV12-4 and TRBJ1-5; weak D call: TRBD1 (5 bases). The sequenced sample was blood. The chain's CDR3 is CASSPEGYNQPQHF. The CDR3 bases are TGTGCCAGCAGTCCTGAGGGGTACAATCAGCCCCAGCATTTT.